This TCR beta chain was sequenced for a study of cytomegalovirus exposure and HLA in healthy donors. Across the whole study: HLA-typed donors contributed around 88 million unique TCRs, which were held in an early data release. Overall study results and limits: Across donors, sequencing depth was assumed by presence/absence analyses to be roughly uniform. Sequence variants that were highly shared formed a cluster that was likely a sequencing artifact.

CDR1 and CDR2 from the germline V gene are SQVTM and ANQGSEA. The germline V and J ends were trimmed by 1 base and 7 bases, with 7 bases remaining between them. This CDR3 contains 11 residues. Use of 60 Vbeta and 13 Jbeta primers characterized the PCR. Measured with immunoSEQ multiplex PCR; TCRdb has only the in-frame clones, and not every one. The sample holds approximately 100,000 clones; roughly a tenth are singletons and the top ten take about 5%. A word on this clone: Its antigen remains unknown.

Sequencing input: PBMCs. This chain links TRBV29-1 with TRBJ1-1; D uncertain. This sequence originates from a man over 45 in good health and CMV-seropositive. The CDR3 spells CSVEAGFEAFF. The CDR3 coding sequence is TGCAGCGTTGAAGCGGGATTTGAAGCTTTCTTT.